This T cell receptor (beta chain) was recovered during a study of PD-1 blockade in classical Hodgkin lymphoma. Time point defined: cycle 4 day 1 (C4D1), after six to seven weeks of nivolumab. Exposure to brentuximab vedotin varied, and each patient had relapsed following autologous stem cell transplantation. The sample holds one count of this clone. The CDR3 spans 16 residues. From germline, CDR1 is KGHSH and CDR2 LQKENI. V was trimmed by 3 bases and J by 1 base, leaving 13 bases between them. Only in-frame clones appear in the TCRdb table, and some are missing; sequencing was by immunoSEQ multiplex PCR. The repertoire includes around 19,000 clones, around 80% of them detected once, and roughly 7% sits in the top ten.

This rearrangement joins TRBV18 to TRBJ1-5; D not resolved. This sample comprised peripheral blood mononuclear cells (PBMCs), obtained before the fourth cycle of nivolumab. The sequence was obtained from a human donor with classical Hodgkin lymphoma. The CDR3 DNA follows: TGTGCCAGCTCACCCCACAGACTGTTAAGCAATCAGCCCCAGCATTTT. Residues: CASSPHRLLSNQPQHF.